The T cell receptor beta chain described here comes from a study of cytomegalovirus exposure and HLA in healthy donors. Study-level background: Out of approximately 170 million T cells, an earlier analysis found roughly 110 million unique TCR beta sequences in total. Approximately 85 million unique TCRs from HLA-typed donors were held in an early data release.

The study's findings and limits: In an earlier analysis, in roughly 600 donors, most V segments appeared productive either ~87% or ~30% of the time.

Healthy donors of bone marrow made up the group. The study ran its PCR with 60 Vbeta and 13 Jbeta primers. TCRdb's copy holds only in-frame clones and misses some; the assay was immunoSEQ multiplex PCR. This table has around 130,000 clones, around 77% appearing once. The sample holds one count of this clone. Its specificity is unknown. Deletions cut 0 bases from V and 3 bases from J, with 12 bases between. From germline, CDR1 is SGHAT and CDR2 FQDESV (reference sequence). This CDR3 region has 15 residues. The sequence was collected from a man between 18 and 29 years old in good health and CMV-seropositive. This chain joins TRBV11-1 and TRBJ2-7; TRBD1 might be the D (5 bases). Material for sequencing was PBMCs. CDR3 nucleotides: TGTGCCAGCAGCTTAGCGGTCAGGGTCGGCTACGAGCAGTACTTC. This codes for CASSLAVRVGYEQYF.